The 17 T cell receptor beta chains listed next were all sequenced from one sample in a study of T cell responses to AZD1222 COVID-19 vaccine (dated by TCRdb to the early 2020s). This specimen's time point label, interpreted: about 28 days (+/-7) after the second vaccine dose. Library creation used the immunoSEQ multiplex PCR assay. The source is immuneACCESS, and TCRdb retained only in-frame sequences with V and J called. Part of the clones is not carried over; for the studies checked, unresolved V genes explain less than half of this, and the remainder is unexplained. A total of around 15,000 clones appear in this sample, about 87% of them only once. The ten largest clonotypes hold 2.9% of the sample. The sequenced sample was peripheral blood, obtained 28 days after the second AZD1222 dose. All receptors derive from an adult who received the AZD1222 COVID-19 vaccine.

V usage is TRBV5-1 and J usage is TRBJ1-5; weak D call: TRBD1 (5 bases). V was pared by 5 bases and J by 0 bases, with 12 bases between. The length of the CDR3 is 15 residues. Germline V lookup: CDR1 SGHRS, CDR2 YFSETQ. CDR3 DNA sequence: TGCGCCAGCAGTCCTGACAGCTTTAGCAATCAGCCCCAGCATTTT. Its protein product is CASSPDSFSNQPQHF.

This clone has a single count. The gene calls are TRBV30 and TRBJ2-7; 10 bases match TRBD1. Losses at the gene ends were 5 bases for V and 7 bases for J; bases not matched to a gene: 11. CDR3 length: 14 residues. Germline V CDR1 and CDR2: GTSNPN, SVGIG (reference sequence). For the CDR3, the DNA is TGTGCCTGGGACCGGGACAGGGGATTGGGAGAGCAGTACTTC. Translating it yields CAWDRDRGLGEQYF. The entire variable domain, with the rest obtained from reference TRBV30 and TRBJ2-7, is as follows: SQTIHQWPATLVQPVGSPLSLECTVEGTSNPNLYWYRQAAGRGLQLLFYSVGIGQISSEVPQNLSASRPQDRQFILSSKKLLLSDSGFYLCAWDRDRGLGEQYFGPGTRLTVT.

V and J are TRBV5-1 and TRBJ2-1; no clear D. The V end was cut by 4 bases, the J end by 0 bases, with 8 bases between. Germline V lookup: CDR1 SGHRS, CDR2 YFSETQ. This CDR3 has 14 amino acids. CDR3 coding DNA: TGCGCCAGCAGCAGCCCGAGCTCCTACAATGAGCAGTTCTTC. It encodes CASSSPSSYNEQFF.

This chain links TRBV28 with TRBJ1-4, with D perhaps matching TRBD1 (6 bases). Germline CDR1 MDHEN, CDR2 SYDVKM. There are 16 residues in the CDR3. Trimming took off 6 bases at V and 4 bases at J, with 18 bases between the two ends. CDR3 protein: CASRERTVSFNEKLFF. CDR3 DNA: TGTGCCAGCAGGGAAAGGACAGTGAGTTTTAATGAAAAACTGTTTTTT.

The genes are TRBV28 and TRBJ2-7; TRBD2 aligns across 7 bases. This CDR3 comprises 13 residues. Trimming removed 9 bases from V and 0 bases from J; junction bases left unmatched: 5. Germline values: CDR1 MDHEN, CDR2 SYDVKM. The CDR3 loop reads CASRAGHSYEQYF. CDR3 in DNA: TGTGCCAGTAGAGCGGGGCACTCCTACGAGCAGTACTTC.

This clone was seen more than once but under ten times. The chain carries TRBV5-8 and TRBJ2-7; 8 positions agree with TRBD2. Germline trimming cut 3 bases from V and 7 bases from J; bases unmatched to any gene: 12. The CDR3 totals 15 residues. Germline CDR1 is SGHTS and CDR2 is YDEGEE. DNA for the CDR3: TGTGCCAGCAGCTCCTTTGCTCTAGCGGGCGAAGAGCAGTACTTC. Protein sequence: CASSSFALAGEEQYF. Variable domain in full (rest from reference TRBV5-8 and TRBJ2-7): EAGVTQSPTHLIKTRGQQATLRCSPISGHTSVYWYQQALGLGLQFLLWYDEGEERNRGNFPPRFSGRQFPNYSSELNVNALELEDSALYLCASSSFALAGEEQYFGPGTRLTVT.

The chain has TRBV27 and TRBJ2-3; the D call may be TRBD1 or TRBD2 (5 bases each). Germline V CDR1 and CDR2: MNHEY, SMNVEV (reference sequence). This CDR3 is 15 amino acids long. The ends were cut back, 3 bases at V and 2 bases at J, with 12 bases in the middle. CDR3 sequence reads: CASSLAMGTTDTQYF. The DNA of the CDR3 is TGTGCCAGCAGTTTGGCAATGGGGACCACAGATACGCAGTATTTT.

The rearrangement links TRBV5-1 to TRBJ2-2; 7 bases are shared with TRBD1. V dropped 3 bases and J dropped 1; count of bases not matched to a gene: 6. Germline V CDR1 and CDR2: SGHRS, YFSETQ. The CDR3 spans 16 residues. CDR3 nucleotide sequence: TGCGCCAGCAGCTCCGGGACAGCCCTGAACACCGGGGAGCTGTTTTTT. This codes for CASSSGTALNTGELFF.

This clone was recorded a few times. This chain links TRBV11-3 with TRBJ2-1; 12 nucleotides match TRBD2. The CDR3 length is 15 residues. Germline assignment: CDR1 SGHNT and CDR2 YENEEA. The J segment lost 7 bases and the V segment lost 3 bases, leaving 4 bases of the junction unmatched. CDR3: CASSLTSGSFNEQFF. CDR3 coding DNA: TGTGCCAGCAGCTTGACTAGCGGGAGTTTTAATGAGCAGTTCTTC. The full variable domain, completed using reference TRBV11-3 and TRBJ2-1, is EAGVVQSPRYKIIEKKQPVAFWCNPISGHNTLYWYLQNLGQGPELLIRYENEEAVDDSQLPKDRFSAERLKGVDSTLKIQPAELGDSAVYLCASSLTSGSFNEQFFGPGTRLTVL.

This rearrangement joins TRBV28 to TRBJ1-6, with no clear D. Germline assignment: CDR1 MDHEN and CDR2 SYDVKM. With 9 bases removed from V and 11 bases from J, the gap between germline ends came to 14 bases. There are 12 residues in the CDR3. The CDR3 DNA follows: TGTGCCAGTGCGCTAGAGACGCCACCCCTCCACTTT. The encoded protein is CASALETPPLHF.

The chain combines TRBV9 with TRBJ1-2; 9 positions match TRBD1. Trimming cost V 4 bases and J 7 bases; bases outside gene matches: 11. The germline CDR1 and CDR2 sequences are SGDLS and YYNGEE. The length of the CDR3 is 15 residues. The DNA for the CDR3 is TGTGCCAGCAGCACGACTCCGGGACAGGGCGCTGGCTACACCTTC. Encoded protein: CASSTTPGQGAGYTF.

This clone has more than one count but fewer than ten. The chain couples TRBV5-5 to TRBJ1-4, with D tentatively TRBD1 (5 bases). The CDR3 is made up of 15 amino acids. V lost 0 bases and J 3 bases, leaving 9 bases between the germline ends. Germline V gene sequence: CDR1 SGHKS, CDR2 YYEKEE (reference sequence). CDR3 residues: CASSLVQGSNEKLFF. The CDR3, as DNA: TGTGCCAGCAGCTTGGTTCAGGGCTCTAATGAAAAACTGTTTTTT.

This clone was seen only a few times. CDR3 region: CASSRDGQGQPQHF. The DNA of the CDR3 is TGCGCCAGCAGCCGGGACGGTCAGGGGCAGCCCCAGCATTTT. The J gene is TRBJ1-5, the V gene TRBV5-1; D perhaps matches TRBD1 (6 bases). V was trimmed by 4 bases and J by 7 bases, leaving 15 bases between them. Germline CDR1 is SGHRS and CDR2 is YFSETQ. The CDR3 runs 14 residues.

The CDR3 reads CASSEFGRGNTEAFF. The CDR3 DNA reads as TGTGCCAGCAGTGAATTTGGACGGGGGAACACTGAAGCTTTCTTT. This rearrangement joins TRBV28 to TRBJ1-1; no definite D call. This CDR3 is built from 15 residues. Trimming stripped 5 bases from V and 1 base from J, with 14 bases between. Germline CDR1 reads MDHEN; CDR2 reads SYDVKM.

This chain links TRBV7-9 with TRBJ1-1; TRBD1 agrees at 7 bases. Germline loops: CDR1 SEHNR, CDR2 FQNEAQ (reference sequence). With 7 bases clipped from V and 0 bases from J, the junction kept 11 bases outside the gene matches. The CDR3 has 16 amino acids. As DNA, the CDR3 is TGTGCCAGCACCATCCTGGAGGGGGCCGTGAACACTGAAGCTTTCTTT. The encoded protein is CASTILEGAVNTEAFF. Complete variable domain (other parts from reference TRBV7-9 and TRBJ1-1): DTGVSQNPRHKITKRGQNVTFRCDPISEHNRLYWYRQTLGQGPEFLTYFQNEAQLEKSRLLSDRFSAERPKGSFSTLEIQRTEQGDSAMYLCASTILEGAVNTEAFFGQGTRLTVV.

The chain links TRBV5-1 to TRBJ2-7; TRBD2 is a possible D gene (6 bases). CDR1 is SGHRS and CDR2 is YFSETQ in the germline V gene. The CDR3 contains 12 residues. Trimming took off 1 base at V and 6 bases at J, with 8 bases between the two ends. This CDR3 is CASSLFGGEQYF. The CDR3 DNA reads TGCGCCAGCAGCTTGTTCGGGGGCGAGCAGTACTTC. The complete variable domain, with remaining parts taken from reference TRBV5-1 and TRBJ2-7, reads KAGVTQTPRYLIKTRGQQVTLSCSPISGHRSVSWYQQTPGQGLQFLFEYFSETQRNKGNFPGRFSGRQFSNSRSEMNVSTLELGDSALYLCASSLFGGEQYFGPGTRLTVT.

The chain joins TRBV6-5 to TRBJ1-1; no reliable D call. CDR1 and CDR2 (germline): MNHEY, SVGAGI. The CDR3 is made up of 14 amino acids. The V end was cut by 4 bases, the J end by 0 bases, with 9 bases between. The CDR3 nucleotides read TGTGCCAGCAGTTCCCCGACATTGAACACTGAAGCTTTCTTT. Protein product: CASSSPTLNTEAFF.